The source of this TCR beta chain is a study of T cells in localized non-small cell lung cancer. Study-level results: Median roughly 57 top-100 tumor clones were shared with paired adjacent lung. Measurement of T cell clonality placed uninvolved adjacent lung highest, above the level in tumor.

For this clone: Its antigen is not identified.

Germline CDR1 and CDR2: ENHRY and SYGVKD. The CDR3 is 14 residues long. The V end was cut by 0 bases, the J end by 2 bases, with 6 bases between. Method: immunoSEQ multiplex PCR; TCRdb's copy keeps in-frame clones and lacks some. This table holds 30,000 to 45,000 clones, 80% to 90% found once. The rearrangement links TRBV10-3 to TRBJ2-3; D is unclear. The sequence came from a woman aged 35-70 years with stage I lung adenocarcinoma. The sequenced sample was peripheral blood, obtained before any cancer treatment. The CDR3 nucleotides read TGTGCCATCAGTGAGTCCATATCCACAGATACGCAGTATTTT. Translated, it gives CAISESISTDTQYF.